What follows are 2 T cell receptor beta chains derived from one specimen sequenced in a study of memory CD4+ T cells and cytomegalovirus serostatus. TCRdb keeps only in-frame clones here, not all; method: immunoSEQ multiplex PCR. The table records over 55,000 clones, approximately 80% of them present only once. Single viable CD3+CD4+CD8-CD45RO+ cells were sorted as the memory CD4+ T cells. Input material: memory CD4+ T cells from blood. All receptors derive from an adult in good health and CMV-seronegative.

The chain uses TRBV11-2 and TRBJ2-1, with 8 positions matching TRBD2. The germline gives CDR1 SGHAT, CDR2 FQNNGV. This CDR3 has 12 amino acids. Trimming took 4 bases from V and 9 from J; bases not matched to a gene: 2. The CDR3 here is CASSSGRVEQFF. Here the CDR3 DNA reads TGTGCCAGCAGCTCCGGGAGGGTTGAGCAGTTCTTC. Combining the CDR3 with reference TRBV11-2 and TRBJ2-1 gives the whole variable domain EAGVAQSPRYKIIEKRQSVAFWCNPISGHATLYWYQQILGQGPKLLIQFQNNGVVDDSQLPKDRFSAERLKGVDSTLKIQPAKLEDSAVYLCASSSGRVEQFFGPGTRLTVL.

This chain uses TRBV14 with TRBJ2-5; TRBD2 aligns across 7 bases. The CDR3 consists of 15 residues. Looked up from germline, CDR1 is SGHDN and CDR2 is FVKESK. V trimming: 0 bases; J trimming: 5 bases; junction bases outside the gene matches: 6. Written as DNA, the CDR3 is TGTGCCAGCAGCCAAGATCACGGGAGGTGGGAGACCCAGTACTTC. The encoded protein is CASSQDHGRWETQYF. Combining the CDR3 with reference TRBV14 and TRBJ2-5 gives the whole variable domain EAGVTQFPSHSVIEKGQTVTLRCDPISGHDNLYWYRRVMGKEIKFLLHFVKESKQDESGMPNNRFLAERTGGTYSTLKVQPAELEDSGVYFCASSQDHGRWETQYFGPGTRLLVL.